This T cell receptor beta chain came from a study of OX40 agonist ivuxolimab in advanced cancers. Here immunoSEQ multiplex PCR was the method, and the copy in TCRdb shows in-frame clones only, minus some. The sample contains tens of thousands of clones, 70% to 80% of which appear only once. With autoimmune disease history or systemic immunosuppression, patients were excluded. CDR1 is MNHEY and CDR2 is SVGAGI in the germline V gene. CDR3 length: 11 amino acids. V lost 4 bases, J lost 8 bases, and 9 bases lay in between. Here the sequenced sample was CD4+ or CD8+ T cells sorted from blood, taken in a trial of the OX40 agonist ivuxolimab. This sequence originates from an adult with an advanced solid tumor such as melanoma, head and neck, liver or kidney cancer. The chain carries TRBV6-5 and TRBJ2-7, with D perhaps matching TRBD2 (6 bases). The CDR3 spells CASSSGDKQYF. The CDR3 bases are TGTGCCAGCAGTTCGGGGGATAAGCAGTACTTC.